The rows below give T cell receptor beta chains drawn from one sample of a study of shared clonotypes between healthy human individuals. Method: immunoSEQ multiplex PCR; TCRdb's copy keeps in-frame clones and lacks some. The table lists roughly 650,000 clones, approximately 97% of them singletons, with 0.057% in the top ten. The material sequenced was naive CD4+ T cells sorted from blood. These receptors were taken from a woman in her twenties or thirties in good health. Each CDR3 is given without its conserved first and last residue. Fields, in order: CDR3 protein, J gene, clone size, V gene, D gene. The D gene is left open where the match is weak. Clone size is stated in some rows and not others, as once, few, many or a class when expanded.

CDR3aa: ASSLSRQMNTEAF; j_gene: TRBJ1-1; abundance: NA; v_gene: TRBV27; d_gene: NA
CDR3aa: ASRPMGQGVEEQY; j_gene: TRBJ2-7; abundance: NA; v_gene: TRBV5-6; d_gene: TRBD1
CDR3aa: ASSPSGTSQALY; j_gene: TRBJ2-7; abundance: NA; v_gene: TRBV18; d_gene: TRBD2
CDR3aa: ASSPPGQGDSYEQY; j_gene: TRBJ2-7; abundance: NA; v_gene: TRBV28; d_gene: TRBD1
CDR3aa: APSRGQSGNTIY; j_gene: TRBJ1-3; abundance: NA; v_gene: TRBV10-3; d_gene: TRBD1
CDR3aa: ASSPQARGTPKYATNEKLF; j_gene: TRBJ1-4; abundance: NA; v_gene: TRBV27; d_gene: NA
CDR3aa: ASSYSPGSNQPQH; j_gene: TRBJ1-5; abundance: once; v_gene: TRBV6-5; d_gene: NA
CDR3aa: ASSRMSSSGANVLT; j_gene: TRBJ2-6; abundance: NA; v_gene: TRBV7-8; d_gene: NA
CDR3aa: SVPEDGPLNSNQPQH; j_gene: TRBJ1-5; abundance: NA; v_gene: TRBV29-1; d_gene: NA
CDR3aa: ASSTGTSGWSYEQY; j_gene: TRBJ2-7; abundance: NA; v_gene: TRBV5-1; d_gene: TRBD2
CDR3aa: ASSPPGMVAGANVLT; j_gene: TRBJ2-6; abundance: NA; v_gene: TRBV18; d_gene: NA
CDR3aa: ASNVDRAGNQPQH; j_gene: TRBJ1-5; abundance: NA; v_gene: TRBV6-1; d_gene: TRBD1
CDR3aa: ASSAGPLPLETQY; j_gene: TRBJ2-5; abundance: NA; v_gene: TRBV2; d_gene: NA
CDR3aa: ASSLFAQGATNEKLF; j_gene: TRBJ1-4; abundance: NA; v_gene: TRBV28; d_gene: TRBD1
CDR3aa: ASSLNIGEEAF; j_gene: TRBJ1-1; abundance: NA; v_gene: TRBV7-8; d_gene: NA
CDR3aa: ASSGGGGTGELF; j_gene: TRBJ2-2; abundance: NA; v_gene: TRBV6-5; d_gene: NA
CDR3aa: ASGLGLAGGPRDTQY; j_gene: TRBJ2-3; abundance: NA; v_gene: TRBV25-1; d_gene: TRBD2
CDR3aa: ASSWDRGDNQPQH; j_gene: TRBJ1-5; abundance: NA; v_gene: TRBV5-8; d_gene: TRBD1
CDR3aa: ASGYRAGEKLF; j_gene: TRBJ1-4; abundance: NA; v_gene: TRBV2; d_gene: NA
CDR3aa: ASSRLEGDSGNTIY; j_gene: TRBJ1-3; abundance: NA; v_gene: TRBV18; d_gene: NA